This TCR beta chain emerged from a study of graft-versus-host responses after intestinal transplantation. The wider study: Tacrolimus and steroids were given for around three years to all recipients after anti-thymocyte globulin induction. Study results and caveats: Graft-donor T cell macrochimerism coincided with high graft-versus-host to host-versus-graft clonal ratios in allografts.

Note on this clone: Its target is unknown.

Using immunoSEQ multiplex PCR, the repertoire was profiled, and TCRdb retains in-frame clones only, with some absent. Among tens of thousands of clones listed, around 94% were seen once. Germline V gene data show CDR1 as LGHNA and CDR2 as YSLEER. The CDR3 loop spans 14 amino acids. V was pared by 4 bases and J by 2 bases, with 4 bases of the junction left unmatched. The origin of this receptor is a human patient who received an intestinal transplant, so some T cells may come from the graft donor. Specimen: PBMCs, collected 16 days after intestinal transplant. V gene TRBV4-3 combines with J gene TRBJ2-7; 8 nucleotides match TRBD1. CDR3 DNA sequence: TGCGCCAGCAGCCCGGACAGGGTCGCCTACGAGCAGTACTTC. It codes for CASSPDRVAYEQYF.